Listed below are T cell receptor beta chains from one sample, sequenced in a study of CD8 T cells in ankylosing spondylitis. TCRdb re-analysed the 5' RACE reads in MiXCR, keeping a single row per CDR3 protein. The profile covers a few hundred thousand distinct CDR3 sequences, with 15% to 20% appearing a single time and roughly 43% taken by the ten largest. The sequenced sample was blood, either unsorted or a sorted T cell fraction (not recorded which). The receptors originated from a male donor with ankylosing spondylitis. The CDR3 runs from the conserved cysteine through the conserved F or W. Each record gives: V gene, D gene, clone size, CDR3 protein. D genes are given only for firm matches. A clone size is listed for some rows: how often the clone was seen (once, few, many), or a class if it is expanded.

>TRBV4-1|TRBD2|NA
CASSQDPGGRAPQYF
>TRBV6-5|TRBD1|few
CASSFGQGVSQPQHF
>TRBV9|NA|NA
CASAQGWGSYEQYF
>TRBV10-2|NA|NA
CASSEDTYTEAFF
>TRBV7-7|NA|NA
CASSFGPRETQYF
>TRBV6-5|NA|few
CASSYSMVAGPTYEQYF
>TRBV7-9|NA|NA
CASSRPRGTDPYNEQFF
>TRBV20-1|NA|few
CSASWALSGNTIYF
>TRBV20-1|NA|NA
CSASFRQSSYEQYF
>TRBV7-9|NA|few
CASSPVRGANTGELFF
>TRBV6-5|TRBD2|NA
CASSWTLAGDSYEQYF
>TRBV11-3|NA|NA
CASSINPATYEQYF
>TRBV4-3|NA|NA
CASSQESRAGDTQYF
>TRBV28|TRBD2|few
CASSSPPLAGDDEQYF
>TRBV18|TRBD1|NA
CASSPPTWDSSNYGYTF